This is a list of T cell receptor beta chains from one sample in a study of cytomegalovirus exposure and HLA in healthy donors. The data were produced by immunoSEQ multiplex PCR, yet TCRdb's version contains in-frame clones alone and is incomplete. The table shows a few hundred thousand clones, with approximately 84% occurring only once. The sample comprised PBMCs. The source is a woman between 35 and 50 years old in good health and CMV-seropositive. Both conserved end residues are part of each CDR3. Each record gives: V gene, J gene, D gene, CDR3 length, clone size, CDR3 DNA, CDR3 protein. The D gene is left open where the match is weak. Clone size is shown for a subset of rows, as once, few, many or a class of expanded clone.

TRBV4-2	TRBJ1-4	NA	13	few	TGTGCCAGCAGCCAAGACCTGGCAGACAGACTGTTTTTT	CASSQDLADRLFF
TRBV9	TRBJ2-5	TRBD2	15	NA	TGTGCCAGCAGCGCAGATAGCGGGGCGGGAGAGACCCAGTACTTC	CASSADSGAGETQYF
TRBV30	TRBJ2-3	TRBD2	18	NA	TGTGCCTGGAGTAGCTCTAGCGGGAGGGTACGTGGCACAGATACGCAGTATTTT	CAWSSSSGRVRGTDTQYF
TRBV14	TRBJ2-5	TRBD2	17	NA	TGTGCCAGCAGCCAAGGTCTTCGGGCGGGAGTGTGGGAGACCCAGTACTTC	CASSQGLRAGVWETQYF
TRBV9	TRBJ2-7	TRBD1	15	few	TGTGCCAGCACCCCCGAAGGGGGCTTGTTTGACGAGCAGTACTTC	CASTPEGGLFDEQYF
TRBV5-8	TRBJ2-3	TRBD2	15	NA	TGTGCCAGCACCCGACTAGCGGGAAGCACAGATACGCAGTATTTT	CASTRLAGSTDTQYF
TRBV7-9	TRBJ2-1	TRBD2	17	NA	TGTGCCAGCAGCTTATCGGGAGGGCTAATTTCCTACAATGAGCAGTTCTTC	CASSLSGGLISYNEQFF
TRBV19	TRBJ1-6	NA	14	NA	TGTGCCAGTAGTATTCCCCAGGGCGGTTCACCCCTCCACTTT	CASSIPQGGSPLHF
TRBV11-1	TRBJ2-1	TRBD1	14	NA	TGTGCCAGCAGCTTAGGCCGGGACAGGGATGAGCAGTTCTTC	CASSLGRDRDEQFF
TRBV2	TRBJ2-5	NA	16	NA	TGTGCCAGCAGTGAAGCGCTTTTCGCGGGATTAGAGACCCAGTACTTC	CASSEALFAGLETQYF
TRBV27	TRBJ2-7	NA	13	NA	TGTGCCAGCAGTTCCCCACCGGCCTACGAGCAGTACTTC	CASSSPPAYEQYF
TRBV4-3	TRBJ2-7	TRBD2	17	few	TGCGCCAGCAGCCCAACCTATGGGAGGGAGCGGGCCTACGAGCAGTACTTC	CASSPTYGRERAYEQYF
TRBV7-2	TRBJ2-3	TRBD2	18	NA	TGTGCCAGCAGTTTGGGACTAGCGGGAGGGTCCAGGTCTTATACGCAGTATTTT	CASSLGLAGGSRSYTQYF
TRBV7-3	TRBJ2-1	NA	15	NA	TGTGCCAGCAGCTTATCCGGCGGGGCCTACAATGAGCAGTTCTTC	CASSLSGGAYNEQFF
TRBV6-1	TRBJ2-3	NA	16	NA	TGTGCCAGCAGTGAAGCGCAAGCGGTCCGCACAGATACGCAGTATTTT	CASSEAQAVRTDTQYF
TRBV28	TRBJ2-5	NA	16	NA	TGTGCCAGCAGCGGAATCGGTCTTTGGGGAGGCGAGACCCAGTACTTC	CASSGIGLWGGETQYF
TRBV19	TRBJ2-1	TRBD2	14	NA	TGTGCCAGTAAAGCAGCGGGAGGGGGGAATGAGCAGTTCTTC	CASKAAGGGNEQFF
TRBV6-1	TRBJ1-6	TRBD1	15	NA	TGTGCCAGCAGGGGAGAGACAGGGAAGGGTTCACCCCTCCACTTT	CASRGETGKGSPLHF
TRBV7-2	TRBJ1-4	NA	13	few	TGTGCCAGCAGCTTATTGGAAGGGGGTTACCTGTTTTTT	CASSLLEGGYLFF
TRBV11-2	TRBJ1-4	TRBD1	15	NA	TGTGCCAGCAGCTTTTCCGGGACAGGGGCTGAAAAACTGTTTTTT	CASSFSGTGAEKLFF
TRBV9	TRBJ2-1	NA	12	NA	TGTGCCAGCAGCTCCCTCTACAATGAGCAGTTCTTC	CASSSLYNEQFF
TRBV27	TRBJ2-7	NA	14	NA	TGTGCCAGCACCCCAAACGGGGTTTCCTACGAGCAGTACTTC	CASTPNGVSYEQYF
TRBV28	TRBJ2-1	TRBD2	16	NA	TGTGCCAGCAGTTTAGGGGGACTAGCGACTTACAATGAGCAGTTCTTC	CASSLGGLATYNEQFF
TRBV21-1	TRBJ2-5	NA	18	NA	TGTGCCAGCAGCAAAGAGGTAGCGGGAGGGCCGGGGGGGGAGACCCAGTACTTC	CASSKEVAGGPGGETQYF
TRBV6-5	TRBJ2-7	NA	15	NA	TGTGCCAGCACCGGGACCAACACAGGGACCCACGAGCAGTACTTC	CASTGTNTGTHEQYF
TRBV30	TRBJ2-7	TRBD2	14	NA	TGTGCCTGGAGTGTTTCAGCGGGAGCCTACGAGCAGTACTTC	CAWSVSAGAYEQYF
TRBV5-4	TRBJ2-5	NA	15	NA	TGTGCCAGCAGCTCGCCCGGGGTCTCCCTGCCGACCCAGTACTTC	CASSSPGVSLPTQYF
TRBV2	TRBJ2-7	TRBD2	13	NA	TGTGCCAGCAGACGGGGGGGGGACTACGAGCAGTACTTC	CASRRGGDYEQYF
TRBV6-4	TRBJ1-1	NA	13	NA	TGTGCCAGCAGTGACAGGGAGGGCACTGAAGCTTTCTTT	CASSDREGTEAFF